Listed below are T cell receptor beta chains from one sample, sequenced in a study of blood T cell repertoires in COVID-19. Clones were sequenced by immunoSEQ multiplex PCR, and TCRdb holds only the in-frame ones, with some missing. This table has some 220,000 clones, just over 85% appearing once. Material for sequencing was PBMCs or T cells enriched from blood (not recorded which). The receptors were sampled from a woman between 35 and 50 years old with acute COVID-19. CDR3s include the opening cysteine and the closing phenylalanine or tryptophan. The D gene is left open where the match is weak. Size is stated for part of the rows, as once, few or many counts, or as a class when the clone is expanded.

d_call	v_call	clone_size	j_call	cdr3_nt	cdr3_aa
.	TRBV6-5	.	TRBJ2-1	TGTGCCAGCCCGAGGGAGGTAAGCTCCTACAATGAGCAGTTCTTC	CASPREVSSYNEQFF
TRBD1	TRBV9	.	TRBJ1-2	TGTGCCAGCAGCGGACCGGGACAGATCTTCCACACCTTC	CASSGPGQIFHTF
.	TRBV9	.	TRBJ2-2	TGTGCCAGCAGCGACCCATCGGCACGGGGCACCGGGGAGCTGTTTTTT	CASSDPSARGTGELFF
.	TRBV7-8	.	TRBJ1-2	TGTGCCAGCAGCTTAGCGGGGGCAGGTTATGGCTACACCTTC	CASSLAGAGYGYTF
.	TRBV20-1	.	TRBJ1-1	TGCAGTGCTAGTTATACTGAAGCTTTCTTT	CSASYTEAFF
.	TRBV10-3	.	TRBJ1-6	TGTGCCATCAGTGATTCGGGGACACGCTCACCCCTCCACTTT	CAISDSGTRSPLHF
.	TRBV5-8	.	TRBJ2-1	TGTGCCAGCAGCTTTTACTCTAGCGCTACCTCTAATGAGCAGTTCTTC	CASSFYSSATSNEQFF
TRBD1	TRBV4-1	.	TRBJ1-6	TGCGCCAGCAGCCAACTTCCATTCAGGGGGCCCTCACCCCTCCACTTT	CASSQLPFRGPSPLHF
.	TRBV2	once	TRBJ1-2	TGTGCCAGCAGTGAAGAGCGGAACTATGGCTACACCTTC	CASSEERNYGYTF
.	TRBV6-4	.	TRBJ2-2	TGTGCCAGCAGTGACACAGAGACCGGGGAGCTGTTTTTT	CASSDTETGELFF
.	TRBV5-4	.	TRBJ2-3	TGTGCCAGCAGCGGAGGAGATACGCAGTATTTT	CASSGGDTQYF
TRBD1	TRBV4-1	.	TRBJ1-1	TGCGCCAGCAGCCTGACGACAGGGATGAACACTGAAGCTTTCTTT	CASSLTTGMNTEAFF
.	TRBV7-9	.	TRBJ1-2	TGTGCCAGCAGCCCCGATAGAAGTAACTATGGCTACACCTTC	CASSPDRSNYGYTF
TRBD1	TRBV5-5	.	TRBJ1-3	TGTGCCAGCAGCAGGGGACAGGGGGGAAACACCATATATTTT	CASSRGQGGNTIYF
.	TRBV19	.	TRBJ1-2	TGTGCCAGTGGCCCGGGACACAACTATGGCTACACCTTC	CASGPGHNYGYTF
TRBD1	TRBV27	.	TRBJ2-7	TGTGCCAGCAGTTTAGGGCAGGGGGCTAACGAGCAGTACTTC	CASSLGQGANEQYF
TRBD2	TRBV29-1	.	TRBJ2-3	TGCAGCGTGGGACTAACCGCCACAGATACGCAGTATTTT	CSVGLTATDTQYF
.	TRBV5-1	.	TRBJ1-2	TGCGCCAGCAGCTTGGGGCAGTCCAACTATGGCTACACCTTC	CASSLGQSNYGYTF
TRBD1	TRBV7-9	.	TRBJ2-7	TGTGCCAGCAGCTGGGACAGGCCTCCCTACGAGCAGTACTTC	CASSWDRPPYEQYF
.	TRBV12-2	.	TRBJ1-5	TGTGCAAGTCGCTTACCTGGGACAGGAGTTAATCAGCCCCAGCATTTT	CASRLPGTGVNQPQHF
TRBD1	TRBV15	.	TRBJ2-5	TGTGCCACCAGCACCCACACACGGACAGGCCTAAGTGAGACCCAGTACTTC	CATSTHTRTGLSETQYF
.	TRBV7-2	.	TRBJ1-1	TGTGCCAGCAGCACAGACCGGGGGGCTGAAGCTTTCTTT	CASSTDRGAEAFF
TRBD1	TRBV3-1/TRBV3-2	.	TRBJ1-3	TGTGCCAGCAGCCAAGGGGACAGTAGTCGCACCATATATTTT	CASSQGDSSRTIYF
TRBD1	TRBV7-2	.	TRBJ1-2	TGTGCCAGCAGCACATCAGGGGGCAGAGGCTATGGCTACACCTTC	CASSTSGGRGYGYTF
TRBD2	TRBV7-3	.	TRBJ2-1	TGTGCCAGCAGCTCGATACAACTAGCGGGTGACAATGAGCAGTTCTTC	CASSSIQLAGDNEQFF
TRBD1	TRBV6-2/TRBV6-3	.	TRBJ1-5	TGTGCCAGCAGTGGAGACAGGGGCTATCAGCCCCAGCATTTT	CASSGDRGYQPQHF
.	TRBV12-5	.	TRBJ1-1	TGTGCTAGTGGTTTAACCCTTGGGGGGGGCACTGAAGCTTTCTTT	CASGLTLGGGTEAFF